This TCR beta chain derives from a study of breast tumors, draining lymph nodes, adjacent tissues. Overall study results and limits: That most tumor T cells come from lymph nodes remained unproven. Data fit most tumor T cells coming from lymph node, expanding in tumor.

This clonotype was seen a few times. Its specificity is unknown. TCRdb processed the multiplex PCR reads anew with MiXCR; each CDR3 protein has one entry. The sample lists under 350,000 distinct CDR3 sequences; around 31% were seen once. Samples came from axillary lymph nodes draining the breast cancer. This receptor was obtained from a female donor with breast cancer. Some clones in this sample may be carry-over from other donors' samples. Specimen: axillary lymph node tissue.

The DNA for the CDR3 is TGTGCCAGCAGTTTTACTAGCGGAATGACCTACGAGCAGTACTTC. Translating gives CASSFTSGMTYEQYF. The rearrangement joins TRBV28 to TRBJ2-7; 8 bases are a match to TRBD2. Germline assignment: CDR1 MDHEN and CDR2 SYDVKM. The CDR3 is made up of 15 amino acids. V was pared by 3 bases and J by 2 bases, with 6 bases of the junction left unmatched.